The 7 T cell receptor beta chains listed next were all sequenced from one sample in a study of control samples from healthy donors and cancer patients. The table came from immunoSEQ multiplex PCR; TCRdb's copy has only in-frame clones and leaves some out. Among roughly 170,000 clones, 80% to 95% were seen once, and the ten largest hold 2% to 2.5%. Sequencing was done on a sample of blood. These TCRs come from a woman in her thirties or forties in good health.

This chain uses TRBV23-1 with TRBJ1-4; no clear D gene. TRBV23-1 falls under the ORF class, with uncertain function. The CDR3 spans 17 residues. Trimming removed 6 bases from V and 3 bases from J, with 20 bases in between. The CDR3 nucleotides read TGCGCCAGCAGCAGGAAAGTCGTTCGGGAACCTAATGAAAAACTGTTTTTT. Translated: CASSRKVVREPNEKLFF.

CDR3 amino acids: CASSTRMGLNGDEQYF. Here the CDR3 DNA reads TGTGCCAGCAGCACGAGGATGGGCCTTAACGGGGACGAGCAGTACTTC. The rearrangement links TRBV7-6 to TRBJ2-7, with a tentative D call TRBD2 (5 bases). Trimming left V 5 bases short and J 5 bases short, with 22 bases between. The CDR3 is made up of 16 amino acids. CDR1 and CDR2 (germline): SGHVS, FNYEAQ.

This chain links TRBV15 with TRBJ1-2; 9 bases line up with TRBD1. The trim removed 9 bases at V and 5 bases at J, leaving 7 bases unmatched. The germline gives CDR1 LNHNV, CDR2 YYDKDF (reference sequence). The CDR3 covers 13 residues. The CDR3 sequence is CATSWDRVYGYTF. The CDR3 DNA sequence: TGTGCCACGTCGTGGGACAGGGTATATGGCTACACCTTC.

The chain links TRBV7-6 to TRBJ2-4; either TRBD1 or TRBD2 may fit D (5 bases each). The CDR3 is 15 residues long. Germline assignment: CDR1 SGHVS and CDR2 FNYEAQ. V lost 5 bases and J 8 bases, leaving 19 bases between the germline ends. Written as DNA, the CDR3 is TGTGCCAGCAGCCAATCGGGGCCCCCCGGGGACATTCAGTACTTC. The encoded protein is CASSQSGPPGDIQYF.

The chain joins TRBV9 to TRBJ2-6; D call uncertain. V shed 0 bases and J shed 2 bases, with 6 bases lying between them. The CDR3 contains 15 residues. Looked up from germline, CDR1 is SGDLS and CDR2 is YYNGEE. The CDR3 region has the DNA TGTGCCAGCAGCGTAGTCGGAACTGGGGCCAACGTCCTGACTTTC. It encodes CASSVVGTGANVLTF.

This chain joins TRBV7-9 and TRBJ1-1; D is unresolved. The CDR3 contains 16 residues. The V end lost 1 base, the J end lost 4 bases, and 16 bases lay between the germline ends. CDR1 is SEHNR, CDR2 FQNEAQ, per germline (reference sequence). The CDR3 region has the DNA TGTGCCAGCAGCTTAGTGTCTTTGCCAGAGAGCACTGAAGCTTTCTTT. As protein: CASSLVSLPESTEAFF.

The chain couples TRBV9 to TRBJ2-2; TRBD2 matches 7 bases. The CDR3 runs 16 residues. CDR1 and CDR2 from the germline V gene are SGDLS and YYNGEE. V shed 0 bases, J shed 7 bases, and the junction held 9 bases outside the gene matches. Here the CDR3 reads CASSVAPSGADGELFF. The CDR3 DNA reads TGTGCCAGCAGCGTAGCTCCGAGCGGGGCGGACGGGGAGCTGTTTTTT.